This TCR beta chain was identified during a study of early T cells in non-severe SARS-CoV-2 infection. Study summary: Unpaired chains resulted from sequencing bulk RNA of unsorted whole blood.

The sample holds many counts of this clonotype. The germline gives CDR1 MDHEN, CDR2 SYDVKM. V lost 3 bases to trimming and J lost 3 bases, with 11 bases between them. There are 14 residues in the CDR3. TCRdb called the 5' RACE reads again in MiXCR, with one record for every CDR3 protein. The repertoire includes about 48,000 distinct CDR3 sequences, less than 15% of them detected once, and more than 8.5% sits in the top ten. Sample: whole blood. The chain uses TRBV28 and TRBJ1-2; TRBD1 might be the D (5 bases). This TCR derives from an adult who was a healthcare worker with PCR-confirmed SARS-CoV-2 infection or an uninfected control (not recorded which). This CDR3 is CASSLEGRDYGYTF. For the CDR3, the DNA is TGTGCCAGCAGTTTGGAGGGGAGGGACTATGGCTACACCTTC.